The rows below give T cell receptor beta chains drawn from one sample of a study of blood T cell repertoires in COVID-19. The table came from immunoSEQ multiplex PCR; TCRdb's copy has only in-frame clones and leaves some out. The table includes tens of thousands of clones, around 74% detected once. The sample consisted of peripheral blood. The source is a man in his 70s with COVID-19, enrolled during active disease. The CDR3 runs from the conserved cysteine through the conserved F or W. The D gene is left open where the match is weak. Clone size is given for some rows only: seen once, a few or many times, or a class if the clone is expanded.

cdr3_nt: TGTGCCAGCAGCGTAGGGCAGGGGGCCTACGAGCAGTACTTC
cdr3_aa: CASSVGQGAYEQYF
j_call: TRBJ2-7
d_call: TRBD1
clone_size: NA
v_call: TRBV9

cdr3_nt: TGTGCCAGCAGCTCCAATCCAGGAATCGGCGAGCAGTACTTC
cdr3_aa: CASSSNPGIGEQYF
j_call: TRBJ2-7
d_call: NA
clone_size: NA
v_call: TRBV11-2

cdr3_nt: TGCGCCAGCAGCCAAGAGGGGCGCGGTGCGAGTGAGGTCAATCAGCCCCAGCATTTT
cdr3_aa: CASSQEGRGASEVNQPQHF
j_call: TRBJ1-5
d_call: NA
clone_size: NA
v_call: TRBV4-1

cdr3_nt: TGTGCCAGCAGTTACACGGACAGGGGCCACGAGCAGTACTTC
cdr3_aa: CASSYTDRGHEQYF
j_call: TRBJ2-7
d_call: TRBD1
clone_size: NA
v_call: TRBV6-5

cdr3_nt: TGTGCCAGTCGGGCAATAGACAGGATGAACACTGAAGCTTTCTTT
cdr3_aa: CASRAIDRMNTEAFF
j_call: TRBJ1-1
d_call: NA
clone_size: once
v_call: TRBV19

cdr3_nt: TGTGCCATCAGTGCACGACTAGCGGACTCCTACAATGAGCAGTTCTTC
cdr3_aa: CAISARLADSYNEQFF
j_call: TRBJ2-1
d_call: TRBD2
clone_size: NA
v_call: TRBV10-3

cdr3_nt: TGTGCCAGCAGCGGGCCCGCCGAGGGCAGGGAGCTGTTTTTT
cdr3_aa: CASSGPAEGRELFF
j_call: TRBJ2-2
d_call: NA
clone_size: NA
v_call: TRBV11-2

cdr3_nt: TGTGCCAGCAGTTTGAATAGGGGAATGAACACCGGGGAGCTGTTTTTT
cdr3_aa: CASSLNRGMNTGELFF
j_call: TRBJ2-2
d_call: NA
clone_size: medium-sized
v_call: TRBV27

cdr3_nt: TGTGCCAGTAGTTCTCAACCTCAGAAGGGGCAGTGGTCCTACGAGCAGTACTTC
cdr3_aa: CASSSQPQKGQWSYEQYF
j_call: TRBJ2-7
d_call: NA
clone_size: few
v_call: TRBV19

cdr3_nt: TGTGCCAGCAGTGACGGGACAGGGAATGAAAAACTGTTTTTT
cdr3_aa: CASSDGTGNEKLFF
j_call: TRBJ1-4
d_call: TRBD1
clone_size: few
v_call: TRBV6-4

cdr3_nt: TGTGCCAGCAGCCCCCGGTCATCGGGTGGAAACACCATATATTTT
cdr3_aa: CASSPRSSGGNTIYF
j_call: TRBJ1-3
d_call: NA
clone_size: NA
v_call: TRBV6-5

cdr3_nt: TGTGCCAGCAGGGGACAGTCAACTAATGAAAAACTGTTTTTT
cdr3_aa: CASRGQSTNEKLFF
j_call: TRBJ1-4
d_call: TRBD1
clone_size: NA
v_call: TRBV27

cdr3_nt: TGTGCCAGCCAACTGGGGGGTGGAATCCAAGTTTTCTTT
cdr3_aa: CASQLGGGIQVFF
j_call: TRBJ1-1
d_call: NA
clone_size: NA
v_call: TRBV12-3/TRBV12-4

cdr3_nt: TGTGCCAGCAGACAGAACAGGGCGTCTGAAGCTTTCTTT
cdr3_aa: CASRQNRASEAFF
j_call: TRBJ1-1
d_call: NA
clone_size: once
v_call: TRBV12-3/TRBV12-4

cdr3_nt: TGTGCCAGCAGTTTAAAGCAGGGGTACGAGCAGTACTTC
cdr3_aa: CASSLKQGYEQYF
j_call: TRBJ2-7
d_call: NA
clone_size: few
v_call: TRBV12-3/TRBV12-4

cdr3_nt: TGTGCCAGCAGCCCTCTTTCGGGAGGGGCCCTCTCCTACGAGCAGTACTTC
cdr3_aa: CASSPLSGGALSYEQYF
j_call: TRBJ2-7
d_call: TRBD2
clone_size: NA
v_call: TRBV5-5

cdr3_nt: TGTGCCAGCAGCCCTCCGGGACAGGGGGTTGGAAACACCATATATTTT
cdr3_aa: CASSPPGQGVGNTIYF
j_call: TRBJ1-3
d_call: TRBD1
clone_size: NA
v_call: TRBV7-9

cdr3_nt: TGTGCCATGCAAAAGGCGGGGAATCAGCCCCAGCATTTT
cdr3_aa: CAMQKAGNQPQHF
j_call: TRBJ1-5
d_call: NA
clone_size: NA
v_call: TRBV3-1/TRBV3-2

cdr3_nt: TGCGCCAGCAGCTCGGGGTCGGGGACTGAAGCTTTCTTT
cdr3_aa: CASSSGSGTEAFF
j_call: TRBJ1-1
d_call: NA
clone_size: few
v_call: TRBV5-1

cdr3_nt: TGCAGTGCTAGTGGCCGGTCCCTCCCCTACGAGCAGTACTTC
cdr3_aa: CSASGRSLPYEQYF
j_call: TRBJ2-7
d_call: NA
clone_size: few
v_call: TRBV20-1

cdr3_nt: TGTGCCAGCAGCTCGCGTAGCGACGAAATCTATGGCTACACCTTC
cdr3_aa: CASSSRSDEIYGYTF
j_call: TRBJ1-2
d_call: NA
clone_size: NA
v_call: TRBV5-4

cdr3_nt: TGTGCCAGCAGTGAGAGTGGGGCCGCCCCAGGGGGTGGCTACACCTTC
cdr3_aa: CASSESGAAPGGGYTF
j_call: TRBJ1-2
d_call: TRBD1
clone_size: NA
v_call: TRBV2

cdr3_nt: TGTGCCAGCAGCTTAGGGACAGGGGTTTACGAGCAGTACTTC
cdr3_aa: CASSLGTGVYEQYF
j_call: TRBJ2-7
d_call: TRBD1
clone_size: once
v_call: TRBV7-9

cdr3_nt: TGTGCCACCAGTGTGCCGGGAAACTATGGCTACACCTTC
cdr3_aa: CATSVPGNYGYTF
j_call: TRBJ1-2
d_call: NA
clone_size: NA
v_call: TRBV24-1

cdr3_nt: TGCGCCAGCAGCCAAGATCGAAGCGGGCCCACAGCCAAAAACATTCAGTACTTC
cdr3_aa: CASSQDRSGPTAKNIQYF
j_call: TRBJ2-4
d_call: NA
clone_size: NA
v_call: TRBV4-1

cdr3_nt: TGTGCCAGTAGTATTCGCGGACAGGGGGGAAGAGAAAAACTGTTTTTT
cdr3_aa: CASSIRGQGGREKLFF
j_call: TRBJ1-4
d_call: TRBD1
clone_size: NA
v_call: TRBV19

cdr3_nt: TGTGCCATCAGTGATATGACAGGGAGAGAGACCCAGTACTTC
cdr3_aa: CAISDMTGRETQYF
j_call: TRBJ2-5
d_call: TRBD1
clone_size: once
v_call: TRBV10-3

cdr3_nt: TGCGCCAGCAGCCGAGATCTTGGACAGCTCAATCAGCCCCAGCATTTT
cdr3_aa: CASSRDLGQLNQPQHF
j_call: TRBJ1-5
d_call: NA
clone_size: NA
v_call: TRBV4-1

cdr3_nt: TGTGCCACCTCCCTGGGGCAGGGCAAGGGTCAGCCCCAGCATTTT
cdr3_aa: CATSLGQGKGQPQHF
j_call: TRBJ1-5
d_call: NA
clone_size: NA
v_call: TRBV27

cdr3_nt: TGTGCCAGCAGCTTAGGGGGCCTCTATGGCTACACCTTC
cdr3_aa: CASSLGGLYGYTF
j_call: TRBJ1-2
d_call: NA
clone_size: NA
v_call: TRBV7-2

cdr3_nt: TGTGCCAGTAGTATATACAGCCAGGGCACTTGGAATTCACCCCTCCACTTT
cdr3_aa: CASSIYSQGTWNSPLHF
j_call: TRBJ1-6
d_call: NA
clone_size: few
v_call: TRBV19

cdr3_nt: TGCAGTGCTAGTAGCGGACACGAGCAGTACTTC
cdr3_aa: CSASSGHEQYF
j_call: TRBJ2-7
d_call: NA
clone_size: NA
v_call: TRBV20-1

cdr3_nt: TGTGCCAGCAGCTCTATTAGCCCAATGGATTCACCCCTCCACTTT
cdr3_aa: CASSSISPMDSPLHF
j_call: TRBJ1-6
d_call: NA
clone_size: NA
v_call: TRBV5-5

cdr3_nt: TGTGCCAGCAGCTTGTGGACAGCTGACGAGCAGTACTTC
cdr3_aa: CASSLWTADEQYF
j_call: TRBJ2-7
d_call: NA
clone_size: NA
v_call: TRBV5-5

cdr3_nt: TGTGCCAGCAGACCCGGACAGAATCAGCCCCAGCATTTT
cdr3_aa: CASRPGQNQPQHF
j_call: TRBJ1-5
d_call: NA
clone_size: NA
v_call: TRBV2

cdr3_nt: TGCAGCGGTGGACGACCGTACGGGGATGAGCAGTTCTTC
cdr3_aa: CSGGRPYGDEQFF
j_call: TRBJ2-1
d_call: NA
clone_size: NA
v_call: TRBV29-1

cdr3_nt: TGTGCCATCAAATCGACAGAAACCCAAGAGACCCAGTACTTC
cdr3_aa: CAIKSTETQETQYF
j_call: TRBJ2-5
d_call: NA
clone_size: NA
v_call: TRBV10-3

cdr3_nt: TGTGCCAGCAGCTTAGGGACGGGGAACTTC
cdr3_aa: CASSLGTGNF
j_call: TRBJ2-5
d_call: NA
clone_size: NA
v_call: TRBV7-8

cdr3_nt: TGTGCCATCAGGGCAGTGGACAGAAATAATTCACCCCTCCACTTT
cdr3_aa: CAIRAVDRNNSPLHF
j_call: TRBJ1-6
d_call: NA
clone_size: NA
v_call: TRBV10-3

cdr3_nt: TGTGCCAGCAGCTATCCCGACAGGGGTACAGATACGCAGTATTTT
cdr3_aa: CASSYPDRGTDTQYF
j_call: TRBJ2-3
d_call: TRBD1
clone_size: NA
v_call: TRBV6-6

cdr3_nt: TGTGCCAGCAGCCCAAGGGGGAGAGCGAGCACAGATACGCAGTATTTT
cdr3_aa: CASSPRGRASTDTQYF
j_call: TRBJ2-3
d_call: NA
clone_size: NA
v_call: TRBV7-2

cdr3_nt: TGTGCCAGCAGTTTCCCGGGACTAGCGGGGAATGAGCAGTTCTTC
cdr3_aa: CASSFPGLAGNEQFF
j_call: TRBJ2-1
d_call: TRBD2
clone_size: NA
v_call: TRBV27

cdr3_nt: TGTGCCAGCAGGAGGCAATATGAAAAACTGTTTTTT
cdr3_aa: CASRRQYEKLFF
j_call: TRBJ1-4
d_call: NA
clone_size: NA
v_call: TRBV6-5

cdr3_nt: TGTGCCAGTAGCCTCGGGGAGGACCAGCCCCAGCATTTT
cdr3_aa: CASSLGEDQPQHF
j_call: TRBJ1-5
d_call: NA
clone_size: NA
v_call: TRBV19

cdr3_nt: TGCGCCAGCAGCTCCTTAAGTGCGGGAAGAAACTATGGCTACACCTTC
cdr3_aa: CASSSLSAGRNYGYTF
j_call: TRBJ1-2
d_call: NA
clone_size: NA
v_call: TRBV5-1

cdr3_nt: TGTGCCAGCAGCCAAGGAGGGAGCAATCAGCCCCAGCATTTT
cdr3_aa: CASSQGGSNQPQHF
j_call: TRBJ1-5
d_call: NA
clone_size: few
v_call: TRBV3-1/TRBV3-2

cdr3_nt: TGTGCCAGCAGCTTAGTTTCACGTGGCGGCAGGGGATTGGGAGAGACCCAGTACTTC
cdr3_aa: CASSLVSRGGRGLGETQYF
j_call: TRBJ2-5
d_call: NA
clone_size: NA
v_call: TRBV7-8

cdr3_nt: TGTGCCAGCAGCTTGGTCCGGGCGGGGAACACTGAAGCTTTCTTT
cdr3_aa: CASSLVRAGNTEAFF
j_call: TRBJ1-1
d_call: NA
clone_size: NA
v_call: TRBV5-6

cdr3_nt: TGTGCCAGCAGGTCTATTAATGAAAAACTGTTTTTT
cdr3_aa: CASRSINEKLFF
j_call: TRBJ1-4
d_call: NA
clone_size: NA
v_call: TRBV28